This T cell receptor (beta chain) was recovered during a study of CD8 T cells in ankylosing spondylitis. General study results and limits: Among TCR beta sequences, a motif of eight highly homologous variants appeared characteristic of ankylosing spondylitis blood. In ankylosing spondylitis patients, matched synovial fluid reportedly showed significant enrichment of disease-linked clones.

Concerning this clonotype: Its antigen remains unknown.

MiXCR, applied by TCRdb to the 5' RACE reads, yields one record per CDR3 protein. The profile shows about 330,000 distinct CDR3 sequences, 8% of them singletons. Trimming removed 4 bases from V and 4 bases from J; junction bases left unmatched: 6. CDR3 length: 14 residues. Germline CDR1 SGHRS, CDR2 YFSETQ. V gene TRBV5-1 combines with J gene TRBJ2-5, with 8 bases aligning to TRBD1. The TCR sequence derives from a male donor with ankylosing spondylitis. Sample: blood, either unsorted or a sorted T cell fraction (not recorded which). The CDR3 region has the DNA TGCGCCAGCAGCCGGACAGGGCTCCGAGAGACCCAGTACTTC. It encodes CASSRTGLRETQYF.